This is a list of T cell receptor beta chains from one sample in a study of T cell repertoires in cytomegalovirus infection. TCRdb recomputed calls from the reads with MiXCR, one row per CDR3 protein. The data show over 250,000 distinct CDR3 sequences, with more than 20% seen just once and approximately 15% held by the top ten. Input material: PBMCs. The receptors were sampled from a human donor in good health (CMV status not recorded). Some clones in this sample may be carry-over from other donors' samples. Each CDR3 is given with its conserved first and last residue. The D gene is left open where the match is weak. Size is stated for part of the rows, as once, few or many counts, or as a class when the clone is expanded.

j_call	clone_size	v_call	d_call	cdr3_aa	cdr3_nt
TRBJ2-7	many	TRBV7-9	-	CASSLGDGPYEQYF	TGTGCCAGCAGCTTAGGGGACGGGCCCTACGAGCAGTACTTC
TRBJ2-1	many	TRBV10-3	-	CAIARRDEQFF	TGTGCCATCGCGAGACGGGATGAGCAGTTCTTC
TRBJ2-1	-	TRBV25-1	-	CASSAGSRGKQFF	TGTGCCAGCAGCGCCGGTAGCCGCGGGAAGCAGTTCTTC
TRBJ2-3	-	TRBV20-1	-	CSASGGHASTDTQYF	TGCAGTGCTAGCGGAGGACACGCAAGCACAGATACGCAGTATTTT
TRBJ1-1	-	TRBV28	TRBD1	CASSPPDRAEAFF	TGTGCCAGCAGTCCTCCTGACAGGGCTGAAGCTTTCTTT
TRBJ2-5	-	TRBV20-1	-	CSADRSSETQYF	TGCAGTGCCGATCGCTCGTCAGAGACCCAGTACTTC
TRBJ2-2	few	TRBV7-4	-	CASETAGELFF	TGTGCCAGCGAGACCGCCGGGGAGCTGTTTTTT
TRBJ2-1	many	TRBV7-8	-	CASSSKGGRSSYNEQFF	TGTGCCAGCAGCTCAAAAGGAGGGCGGAGCTCCTACAATGAGCAGTTCTTC
TRBJ1-3	many	TRBV11-2	-	CASSLRWLRSSLYGNTIYF	TGTGCCAGCAGCTTGCGATGGTTAAGGAGTTCCCTATACGGAAACACCATATATTTT
TRBJ1-5	few	TRBV4-2	-	CASSQEPGGQPQHF	TGTGCCAGCAGCCAAGAACCCGGGGGCCAGCCCCAGCATTTT
TRBJ2-1	-	TRBV24-1	TRBD1	CATRKNRGNEQFF	TGTGCCACCAGGAAAAACAGGGGGAATGAGCAGTTCTTC
TRBJ1-1	medium-sized	TRBV28	TRBD1	CASASQWDRAFGTEAFF	TGTGCCAGCGCATCGCAGTGGGACAGGGCGTTTGGCACTGAAGCTTTCTTT
TRBJ1-2	-	TRBV20-1	TRBD1	CSAPGQHNYGYTF	TGCAGTGCACCGGGACAGCATAACTATGGCTACACCTTC
TRBJ2-5	few	TRBV6-2/TRBV6-3	TRBD2	CASSKPGLEGETQYF	TGTGCCAGCAGTAAACCGGGACTAGAAGGAGAGACCCAGTACTTC
TRBJ1-1	-	TRBV12-3/TRBV12-4	-	CASSFIAGQDAEAFF	TGTGCCAGCAGTTTCATCGCGGGGCAAGACGCTGAAGCTTTCTTT
TRBJ1-1	-	TRBV6-2/TRBV6-3	-	CASGQAEAFF	TGTGCCAGCGGGCAGGCGGAAGCTTTCTTT
TRBJ2-5	few	TRBV28	TRBD1	CASRRDRLQETQYF	TGTGCCAGCAGACGGGACAGGCTACAAGAGACCCAGTACTTC
TRBJ1-2	-	TRBV5-1	-	CASSLNEGDGYTF	TGCGCCAGCAGCTTAAATGAGGGCGATGGCTACACCTTC
TRBJ2-3	-	TRBV11-2	-	CASRAPAGADTQYF	TGTGCCAGCAGGGCCCCAGCGGGTGCTGATACGCAGTATTTT
TRBJ2-7	-	TRBV7-8	-	CASSNIHEQYF	TGTGCCAGCAGCAACATCCACGAGCAGTACTTC
TRBJ2-5	-	TRBV10-2	-	CASSESPLPGTQYF	TGCGCCAGCAGTGAGTCCCCCCTCCCAGGGACCCAGTACTTC
TRBJ1-4	few	TRBV20-1	TRBD1	CSAVPGQATNEKLFF	TGCAGTGCTGTCCCGGGACAGGCAACTAATGAAAAACTGTTTTTT
TRBJ1-6	-	TRBV18	TRBD1	CASSPSTGPDNSPLHF	TGTGCCAGCTCACCCTCGACAGGGCCCGATAATTCACCCCTCCACTTT
TRBJ1-1	few	TRBV5-1	TRBD1	CASSSTRDRGLAEVEAFF	TGCGCCAGCAGCTCGACCCGGGACAGGGGGTTGGCCGAGGTTGAAGCTTTCTTT
TRBJ2-4	-	TRBV7-2	TRBD1	CASSLGQGAPLDF	TGTGCCAGCAGCTTAGGCCAGGGGGCTCCTTTGGACTTC
TRBJ1-1	-	TRBV30	-	CAWTLILGTEAFF	TGTGCCTGGACCTTGATATTGGGCACTGAAGCTTTCTTT
TRBJ2-5	-	TRBV28	TRBD2	CASTLAGPYQETQYF	TGTGCCAGCACCTTAGCGGGTCCGTACCAAGAGACCCAGTACTTC
TRBJ1-2	-	TRBV2	-	CASSDVVSYGYTF	TGTGCCAGCAGTGACGTGGTTAGCTATGGCTACACCTTC
TRBJ2-1	many	TRBV7-2	TRBD2	CATNPSGRASEQFF	TGTGCCACTAATCCTAGCGGGAGGGCCAGTGAGCAGTTCTTC
TRBJ1-1	many	TRBV7-8	TRBD1	CASRPGQGRDTEAFF	TGTGCCAGCAGACCCGGACAGGGTCGGGACACTGAAGCTTTCTTT
TRBJ1-6	-	TRBV5-6	-	CASTKRDRLLNSPLHF	TGTGCCAGCACCAAAAGAGACCGTCTCCTCAATTCACCCCTCCACTTT
TRBJ2-7	-	TRBV5-1	TRBD1	CASRRSGTGPYEQYF	TGCGCCAGCAGACGATCCGGGACAGGGCCCTACGAGCAGTACTTC
TRBJ1-2	few	TRBV3-1	TRBD1	CASSQVDRPNYGYTF	TGTGCCAGCAGCCAAGTGGACAGGCCAAACTATGGCTACACCTTC
TRBJ2-3	many	TRBV24-1	-	CATSDFRTTSTDTQYF	TGTGCCACCAGTGATTTTAGGACCACTAGCACAGATACGCAGTATTTT
TRBJ2-3	many	TRBV7-7	-	CASSQGGPDTQYF	TGTGCTAGCAGCCAAGGGGGACCAGATACGCAGTATTTT
TRBJ2-7	-	TRBV19	TRBD2	CASSYGRDASYEQYF	TGTGCCAGTAGTTATGGGAGGGACGCGTCCTACGAGCAGTACTTC
TRBJ2-2	many	TRBV7-6	-	CASSLELSPGELFF	TGTGCCAGCAGCTTAGAATTATCACCCGGGGAGCTGTTTTTT
TRBJ2-3	many	TRBV7-2	TRBD1	CASRTGNADTQYF	TGTGCCAGCAGGACAGGGAACGCAGATACGCAGTATTTT
TRBJ1-2	-	TRBV4-1	TRBD1	CASSQDPGQGNYGYTF	TGCGCCAGCAGCCAAGACCCGGGACAGGGAAACTATGGCTACACCTTC
TRBJ1-5	-	TRBV24-1	-	CATSDSGFNQPQHF	TGTGCCACCAGTGATTCAGGGTTTAACCAGCCCCAGCATTTT
TRBJ1-2	-	TRBV6-5	-	CASSFLSPGPDGYTF	TGTGCCAGCAGTTTCTTGAGCCCGGGCCCGGACGGCTACACCTTC
TRBJ2-7	-	TRBV5-4	TRBD2	CASSRSSGSSDEQYF	TGTGCCAGCAGCCGAAGTAGCGGGAGTTCCGACGAGCAGTACTTC